This TCR beta chain is drawn from a study of T cells expressing NK-cell markers. About the research overall: Sorted CD3+CD56+NKG2C+, CD3+CD56+NKG2C- and CD3+CD56-NKG2C+ T-cell subsets were beta-chain profiled. Study conclusions and caveats: Where a handful of donors were concerned, these clonotypes also led the CD3+CD56-NKG2C+ fraction.

CDR3 length: 13 residues. Per the germline V gene, CDR1 is KGHSH and CDR2 is LQKENI. Template switching by 5'RACE with UMIs generated the TCR beta cDNA. TCRdb derives one entry per CDR3 protein from the 5' RACE reads, leaving out DNA. This sample's clone table lists 300,000 or so distinct CDR3 sequences. About this clonotype itself: The antigen is not known.

This chain uses TRBV18 with TRBJ2-5. Sequencing was done on a sample of blood T cells: a sorted CD56 or NKG2C T cell subset, CD4+ or CD8+ T cells, or bulk PBMC T cells (not recorded which). The clonotype originates from a woman between 18 and 69 years old in good health. The CDR3 sequence is CASSAVGGETQYF.